What follows are 21 T cell receptor beta chains derived from one specimen sequenced in a study of blood T cell repertoires in COVID-19. Some clones are missing from TCRdb's copy, which holds only in-frame ones; the method was immunoSEQ multiplex PCR. The data contain under 40,000 clones, about 88% of them seen just once; the ten biggest clones take up around 36%. The material sequenced was peripheral blood. These receptors originate from a man in his 70s with active COVID-19.

The rearrangement links TRBV6-6 to TRBJ1-4; 9 positions match TRBD1. The CDR3 consists of 16 residues. Germline lookup yields CDR1 MNHNY and CDR2 SVGAGI (reference sequence). J lost 8 bases, V lost 2 bases, and 9 bases had no gene match. The CDR3 is CASSYTPGQGEEKLFF. CDR3 nucleotide sequence: TGTGCCAGCAGTTACACGCCGGGACAGGGAGAAGAAAAACTGTTTTTT.

V usage is TRBV4-1 and J usage is TRBJ2-3; a possible D gene is TRBD2 (5 bases). The V gene's germline CDR1 is MGHRA and CDR2 YSYEKL. This CDR3 is 13 amino acids long. Between the trimmed V and J ends, which lost 0 bases and 10 bases, there was a span of 11 bases. The CDR3 spells CASSQDPGAAQYF. CDR3 nucleotides: TGCGCCAGCAGCCAAGACCCCGGAGCGGCGCAGTATTTT.

The chain combines TRBV7-2 with TRBJ2-7; possibly TRBD2 for D (6 bases). Germline CDR1 SGHTA, CDR2 FQGNSA. V gave up 2 bases and J gave up 0 bases, with 11 bases separating them. CDR3 length: 15 amino acids. This CDR3 reads CASSLRGSSSYEQYF. The CDR3 DNA reads as TGTGCCAGCAGCTTACGGGGGTCCAGCTCCTACGAGCAGTACTTC.

This sequence joins TRBV2 and TRBJ2-7; 7 nucleotides match TRBD1. Germline V CDR1 and CDR2: SNHLY, FYNNEI. CDR3 length equals 15 residues. The trim removed 5 bases at V and 2 bases at J, leaving 9 bases unmatched. The CDR3 spells CASSLGTVTTYEQYF. CDR3 DNA: TGTGCCAGCAGTCTTGGGACAGTTACTACCTACGAGCAGTACTTC.

The chain carries TRBV18 and TRBJ2-1, with 9 positions matching TRBD2. J gave up 2 bases and V 6 bases, and 5 bases lay outside the gene matches. The CDR3 has 15 amino acids. Per germline, CDR1 KGHSH and CDR2 LQKENI. CDR3 bases: TGTGCCAGCTCCGGACTAGCGCGTACCTACAATGAGCAGTTCTTC. This encodes CASSGLARTYNEQFF.

This rearrangement joins TRBV18 to TRBJ1-5; the match to TRBD1 covers 10 bases. The CDR3 runs 15 residues. CDR1 is KGHSH and CDR2 is LQKENI in the germline V gene. The J segment lost 8 bases and the V segment lost 5 bases, leaving 9 bases of the junction unmatched. The CDR3 region is CASSFRDRGPKPQHF. The DNA of the CDR3 is TGTGCCAGCTCATTCCGGGACAGGGGTCCGAAGCCCCAGCATTTT.

The rearrangement uses TRBV6-5 and TRBJ1-5; D is uncertain. The length of the CDR3 is 14 residues. CDR1 and CDR2 (germline): MNHEY, SVGAGI. The V end was cut by 5 bases, the J end by 1 base, with 9 bases between. The chain's CDR3 is CASSPGRSNQPQHF. Here the CDR3 DNA reads TGTGCCAGCAGTCCAGGAAGGAGCAATCAGCCCCAGCATTTT.

The rearrangement links TRBV4-1 to TRBJ2-1, with 12 bases that match TRBD2. The CDR3 is 15 amino acids. With 4 bases clipped from V and 8 bases from J, the junction kept 6 bases outside the gene matches. The V gene's germline CDR1 is MGHRA and CDR2 YSYEKL. CDR3 protein: CASSRRLAGVDEQFF. CDR3 in DNA: TGCGCCAGCAGCCGTCGACTAGCGGGAGTGGATGAGCAGTTCTTC.

The V and J genes are TRBV28 and TRBJ1-2; 7 bases line up with TRBD1. The J segment lost 5 bases and the V segment lost 6 bases, leaving 9 bases of the junction unmatched. Germline loops: CDR1 MDHEN, CDR2 SYDVKM. The CDR3 loop spans 14 amino acids. Here the CDR3 DNA reads TGTGCCAGCAGCCCCGGGGGGGACAGATATGGCTACACCTTC. Translation: CASSPGGDRYGYTF.

The chain has TRBV19 and TRBJ2-4; D is uncertain. V was shortened by 3 bases and J by 9 bases, with 15 bases between the two germline ends. This CDR3 spans 14 amino acids. Per germline, CDR1 LNHDA and CDR2 SQIVND (reference sequence). CDR3 in amino acids: CASSMAASPAIQYF. In DNA form, the CDR3 reads TGTGCCAGTAGTATGGCGGCTAGTCCGGCCATTCAGTACTTC.

This sequence joins TRBV20-1 and TRBJ2-5; D is possibly TRBD2 (5 bases). This CDR3 has 16 amino acids. In germline, CDR1 is DFQATT, CDR2 SNEGSKA (reference sequence). The germline V and J ends were trimmed by 3 bases and 0 bases, with 17 bases remaining between them. The CDR3 sequence is CSASQSRRNYQETQYF. Written as DNA, the CDR3 is TGCAGTGCTAGTCAATCGCGGAGGAATTACCAAGAGACCCAGTACTTC.

V gene TRBV2 combines with J gene TRBJ1-4; D unresolved. Germline CDR1 and CDR2: SNHLY and FYNNEI. This CDR3 contains 12 residues. The V end lost 7 bases, the J end lost 7 bases, and 10 bases lay between the germline ends. Written as DNA, the CDR3 is TGTGCCAGCATTGCCCGGGGTGAAAAACTGTTTTTT. As protein: CASIARGEKLFF.

The V and J genes are TRBV7-2 and TRBJ2-7; 8 bases line up with TRBD2. The CDR3 spans 14 residues. V lost 3 bases to trimming and J lost 2 bases; unmatched junction nucleotides: 3. Germline CDR1 SGHTA, CDR2 FQGNSA. CDR3 amino acids: CASSLRGAPYEQYF. DNA for the CDR3: TGTGCCAGCAGCTTGCGGGGGGCTCCCTACGAGCAGTACTTC.

This chain uses TRBV7-2 with TRBJ2-3; D possibly corresponds to TRBD2 (5 bases). Per germline, CDR1 SGHTA and CDR2 FQGNSA. The CDR3 spans 19 residues. Trimming shortened V by 2 bases and J by 0 bases, and 21 bases separated the two germline ends. CDR3 sequence (DNA): TGTGCCAGCAGCTTATTGGGAGTTCCGGTTCTGTCTAGCACAGATACGCAGTATTTT. The encoded protein is CASSLLGVPVLSSTDTQYF.

V and J are TRBV5-1 and TRBJ2-2; D gene uncertain. Looked up from germline, CDR1 is SGHRS and CDR2 is YFSETQ. The CDR3 extends over 15 amino acids. With 5 bases removed from V and 2 bases from J, the gap between germline ends came to 13 bases. This chain's CDR3 is CASREQYINTGELFF. In DNA, the CDR3 is TGCGCCAGCAGGGAACAGTATATCAACACCGGGGAGCTGTTTTTT. Supplemented by reference TRBV5-1 and TRBJ2-2, the full variable domain reads KAGVTQTPRYLIKTRGQQVTLSCSPISGHRSVSWYQQTPGQGLQFLFEYFSETQRNKGNFPGRFSGRQFSNSRSEMNVSTLELGDSALYLCASREQYINTGELFFGEGSRLTVL.

The J gene is TRBJ1-4, the V gene TRBV7-6; weak D call: TRBD1 (5 bases). The CDR3 sequence is 16 residues long. The V end lost 3 bases, the J end lost 0 bases, and 11 bases lay between the germline ends. CDR1 and CDR2 (germline): SGHVS, FNYEAQ. The CDR3 bases are TGTGCCAGCAGCTTGGGTTGGGGCACAACTAATGAAAAACTGTTTTTT. Amino acid sequence: CASSLGWGTTNEKLFF.

The rearrangement uses TRBV5-1 and TRBJ2-2; D is unclear. Trimming took off 3 bases at V and 2 bases at J, with 14 bases between the two ends. The CDR3 has 16 residues. Germline V gene sequence: CDR1 SGHRS, CDR2 YFSETQ. CDR3 protein: CASSSSYSLNTGELFF. DNA for the CDR3: TGCGCCAGCAGCTCTTCTTACAGCCTAAACACCGGGGAGCTGTTTTTT.

CDR3 nucleotides: TGTGCCAGTAGTGCCATCAGGCAGAACTATGGCTACACCTTC. It codes for CASSAIRQNYGYTF. This chain links TRBV19 with TRBJ1-2; unclear D gene. The length of the CDR3 is 14 residues. Germline CDR1 LNHDA, CDR2 SQIVND (reference sequence). V was shortened by 5 bases and J by 2 bases, with 12 bases between the two germline ends. The whole variable domain, filled in from reference TRBV19 and TRBJ1-2, reads DGGITQSPKYLFRKEGQNVTLSCEQNLNHDAMYWYRQDPGQGLRLIYYSQIVNDFQKGDIAEGYSVSREKKESFPLTVTSAQKNPTAFYLCASSAIRQNYGYTFGSGTRLTVV.

The chain uses TRBV11-3 and TRBJ2-1; maybe TRBD2 (6 bases). V lost 4 bases to trimming and J lost 5 bases, with 12 bases between them. This CDR3 comprises 14 residues. Looked up from germline, CDR1 is SGHNT and CDR2 is YENEEA. For the CDR3, the DNA is TGTGCCAGCAGCTCCTCGGGACTTCACAATGAGCAGTTCTTC. Translated: CASSSSGLHNEQFF.

The chain carries TRBV18 and TRBJ1-2; D is undetermined. V was clipped by 2 bases and J by 9 bases, with 25 bases between them. This CDR3 region has 17 residues. Germline CDR1 KGHSH, CDR2 LQKENI. The CDR3 DNA reads TGTGCCAGCTCACCATTTCTGATCACTTCCGTCGAAAATCGCTACACCTTC. It encodes CASSPFLITSVENRYTF.

Turning to this clone: The same CDR3 also results from other DNA sequences found in this sample. This chain connects TRBV6-2 or TRBV6-3 to TRBJ1-3, with TRBD1 as a possible D gene (6 bases). The CDR3 has 14 amino acids. Deletions cut 5 bases from V and 2 bases from J, with 10 bases between. Germline CDR1 reads MNHEY; CDR2 reads SVGEGT. In DNA, the CDR3 is TGTGCCAGCAGTGCAACAGGGACTGGAAACACCATATATTTT. This encodes CASSATGTGNTIYF.